A single sample gave rise to the 30 T cell receptor beta chains below, sequenced in a study of blood T cell repertoires in COVID-19 (dated by TCRdb to the early 2020s). Library prep was done by the immunoSEQ multiplex PCR assay. TCRdb holds this immuneACCESS table with in-frame rearrangements only. Some clones are missing; in checked studies, unresolved V genes explain under half, and the rest has no known cause. The sample has over 60,000 clones on record, roughly 91% of them singletons. Clones ranked in the top ten supply 0.4% to 0.55% of the sample. The sample comprised peripheral blood. These receptors were taken from a man in his fifties or sixties with COVID-19, enrolled during active disease.

J is TRBJ2-7 and V is TRBV7-9, with 9 bases lining up with TRBD2. From germline, CDR1 is SEHNR and CDR2 FQNEAQ (reference sequence). V gave up 3 bases and J gave up 3 bases; unmatched junction bases: 3. The CDR3 runs to 14 residues. The CDR3, as DNA: TGTGCCAGCAGCTTTAGCGGGAGCATCTACGAGCAGTACTTC. Residues: CASSFSGSIYEQYF. Based on the CDR3 plus reference TRBV7-9 and TRBJ2-7, the full variable domain is DTGVSQNPRHKITKRGQNVTFRCDPISEHNRLYWYRQTLGQGPEFLTYFQNEAQLEKSRLLSDRFSAERPKGSFSTLEIQRTEQGDSAMYLCASSFSGSIYEQYFGPGTRLTVT.

The genes are TRBV7-6 and TRBJ2-7; tentative D call: TRBD2 (5 bases). Trimming removed 5 bases at V and 0 bases at J, with 17 bases between. Germline V gives CDR1 SGHVS, CDR2 FNYEAQ. The CDR3 extends over 16 amino acids. CDR3 bases: TGTGCCAGCAGCCCGATAATAGCGAGATCCTCCTACGAGCAGTACTTC. This sequence encodes CASSPIIARSSYEQYF.

The chain joins TRBV7-2 to TRBJ2-3; 8 nucleotides align to TRBD1. The CDR3 has 15 amino acids. The ends lost 0 bases at V and 6 bases at J; junction bases unmatched: 5. Germline V gives CDR1 SGHTA, CDR2 FQGNSA. CDR3 in amino acids: CASSLAPQGVDTQYF. For the CDR3, the DNA is TGTGCCAGCAGCTTAGCGCCACAGGGGGTGGATACGCAGTATTTT.

V is TRBV18 and J is TRBJ1-1, with D perhaps TRBD1 (5 bases). The CDR3 is 14 amino acids. The germline V and J ends were trimmed by 2 bases and 1 base, with 8 bases remaining between them. The germline V gene encodes CDR1 KGHSH and CDR2 LQKENI. The CDR3 nucleotides are TGTGCCAGCTCACCAAGCCAGGGGAACACTGAAGCTTTCTTT. It translates to CASSPSQGNTEAFF. The variable domain in full, with the rest retrieved from reference TRBV18 and TRBJ1-1, is NAGVMQNPRHLVRRRGQEARLRCSPMKGHSHVYWYRQLPEEGLKFMVYLQKENIIDESGMPKERFSAEFPKEGPSILRIQQVVRGDSAAYFCASSPSQGNTEAFFGQGTRLTVV.

The chain links TRBV6-2 or TRBV6-3 to TRBJ1-4; TRBD1 is a possible D gene (5 bases). Germline assignment: CDR1 MNHEY and CDR2 SVGEGT. The length of the CDR3 is 18 residues. The V gene lost 0 bases and the J gene lost 5 bases, with 19 bases spanning the gap. This chain's CDR3 is CASSYSLRGKGSNEKLFF. In DNA form, the CDR3 reads TGTGCCAGCAGTTACTCGTTGCGAGGAAAGGGGTCGAATGAAAAACTGTTTTTT.

The V and J genes are TRBV24-1 and TRBJ2-5, with D perhaps TRBD1 (6 bases). With 2 bases removed from V and 1 base from J, the gap between germline ends came to 13 bases. This CDR3 comprises 16 residues. Germline assignment: CDR1 KGHDR and CDR2 SFDVKD. CDR3 coding DNA: TGTGCCACCAGTGATTCGAGGACAGTCCTCCAAGAGACCCAGTACTTC. This encodes CATSDSRTVLQETQYF.

V gene TRBV7-2 combines with J gene TRBJ2-7; 9 bases match TRBD2. Looked up from germline, CDR1 is SGHTA and CDR2 is FQGNSA. The CDR3 contains 17 residues. V shed 4 bases and J 2 bases; nucleotides not matched to a gene: 12. As DNA, the CDR3 is TGTGCCAGCAGCTCGTCACTCGGAGCGGGAGGCACCTACGAGCAGTACTTC. Amino acids: CASSSSLGAGGTYEQYF.

The V gene is TRBV19, the J gene TRBJ2-2, with a weak D call TRBD2 (6 bases). The CDR3 covers 15 residues. The V gene's germline CDR1 is LNHDA and CDR2 SQIVND (reference sequence). Deletions cut 3 bases from V and 7 bases from J, with 15 bases between. The CDR3 sequence is CASSIAEGRIGELFF. The CDR3 coding sequence is TGTGCCAGTAGTATTGCGGAGGGCCGAATCGGGGAGCTGTTTTTT. The full variable domain, with the rest looked up from reference TRBV19 and TRBJ2-2, is DGGITQSPKYLFRKEGQNVTLSCEQNLNHDAMYWYRQDPGQGLRLIYYSQIVNDFQKGDIAEGYSVSREKKESFPLTVTSAQKNPTAFYLCASSIAEGRIGELFFGEGSRLTVL.

The chain couples TRBV27 to TRBJ1-2; tentatively, D is TRBD1 (6 bases). Trimming removed 7 bases at V and 1 base at J, with 13 bases between. CDR1 MNHEY and CDR2 SMNVEV come from the germline V gene (reference sequence). The length of the CDR3 is 14 residues. CDR3 sequence reads: CASTPQQGNYGYTF. The CDR3 DNA reads as TGTGCCAGCACTCCTCAACAGGGTAACTATGGCTACACCTTC.

This clone has just one count. This sequence joins TRBV3-1 (or the pseudogene TRBV3-2) and TRBJ1-2; maybe TRBD1 (6 bases). The CDR3 has 17 amino acids. Germline V gene sequence: CDR1 LGHDT, CDR2 YNNKEL (reference sequence). V lost 0 bases, J lost 0 bases, and 14 bases lay in between. The CDR3 loop is CASSQDRGGGANYGYTF. The CDR3 DNA sequence: TGTGCCAGCAGCCAAGATCGGGGGGGCGGAGCTAACTATGGCTACACCTTC.

This chain links TRBV7-2 with TRBJ2-1; 9 bases are shared with TRBD2. CDR1 is SGHTA, CDR2 FQGNSA, per germline. V lost 5 bases and J lost 0; bases outside the gene matches: 5. This CDR3 has 16 amino acids. In DNA, the CDR3 is TGTGCCAGCAGCCGTTTTAGCGGGAGCTCCTACAATGAGCAGTTCTTC. As protein: CASSRFSGSSYNEQFF.

This clone was found once. The gene calls are TRBV11-2 and TRBJ1-6; D is possibly TRBD1 (5 bases). CDR1 and CDR2 from the germline V gene are SGHAT and FQNNGV. CDR3 size: 17 residues. The germline V and J ends were trimmed by 1 base and 4 bases, with 14 bases remaining between them. The CDR3 spells CASSLGSRGGYNSPLHF. The CDR3 nucleotides read TGTGCCAGCAGCTTAGGGAGTCGGGGGGGATATAATTCACCCCTCCACTTT.

This chain connects TRBV15 to TRBJ1-3; unclear D gene. This CDR3 has 16 residues. Trimming left V 3 bases short and J 0 bases short, with 12 bases between. Germline-derived CDR1 and CDR2 are LNHNV and YYDKDF (reference sequence). The CDR3 bases are TGTGCCACCAGCAGTGGCTTTCAAAGCTCTGGAAACACCATATATTTT. Translating gives CATSSGFQSSGNTIYF.

V and J are TRBV5-1 and TRBJ2-5; TRBD2 aligns across 11 bases. The CDR3 consists of 15 residues. The V segment lost 4 bases and the J segment 6 bases; nucleotides outside the gene matches: 8. Germline V gives CDR1 SGHRS, CDR2 YFSETQ. The CDR3 is CASSDTSGSTKTQYF. CDR3 bases: TGCGCCAGCAGCGATACTAGCGGGAGTACTAAGACCCAGTACTTC.

The J gene is TRBJ1-3, the V gene TRBV4-1; D remains ambiguous. CDR3 length equals 15 residues. The germline V and J ends were trimmed by 1 base and 0 bases, with 7 bases remaining between them. Germline V CDR1 and CDR2: MGHRA, YSYEKL. The CDR3 nucleotides read TGCGCCAGCAGCCAAGTCGCAGACTCTGGAAACACCATATATTTT. Its translation: CASSQVADSGNTIYF.

The chain joins TRBV18 to TRBJ2-5, with TRBD2 matching over 8 bases. The CDR3 is 14 amino acids. V lost 3 bases, J lost 1 base, and 1 base stayed unmatched. CDR1 is KGHSH and CDR2 is LQKENI in the germline V gene. CDR3: CASSPTSAQETQYF. Written as DNA, the CDR3 is TGTGCCAGCTCACCGACTAGCGCCCAAGAGACCCAGTACTTC. The complete variable domain, with remaining parts taken from reference TRBV18 and TRBJ2-5, reads NAGVMQNPRHLVRRRGQEARLRCSPMKGHSHVYWYRQLPEEGLKFMVYLQKENIIDESGMPKERFSAEFPKEGPSILRIQQVVRGDSAAYFCASSPTSAQETQYFGPGTRLLVL.

The chain recombines TRBV13 with TRBJ1-2; D is possibly TRBD1 (6 bases). CDR1 and CDR2 (germline): PRHDT, FYEKMQ (reference sequence). Trimming removed 5 bases from V and 7 bases from J, with 14 bases in between. The CDR3 runs 13 residues. The CDR3 DNA sequence: TGTGCCAGCAGCCTTGGGGGGGCAGGTGGCTACACCTTC. It encodes CASSLGGAGGYTF.

This chain links TRBV21-1 with TRBJ2-7; whether TRBD1, the table's D call, matches the DNA was not checked. TRBV21-1 is a known pseudogene. This CDR3 contains 16 residues. The DNA of the CDR3 is TGTGCCAGCAGCAAAGCGCAGGGGAAGAGCTCCTACGAGCAGTACTTC. It is translated as CASSKAQGKSSYEQYF.

This clone was detected only once. The gene calls are TRBV27 and TRBJ1-1; no clear D gene. The CDR3 is 15 amino acids. Germline V gives CDR1 MNHEY, CDR2 SMNVEV (reference sequence). Trimming pared 5 bases from V and 3 bases from J, leaving 16 bases between. This chain's CDR3 is CASSPSLGGYTEAFF. As DNA, the CDR3 is TGTGCCAGCAGTCCCTCCCTAGGAGGGTACACTGAAGCTTTCTTT.

This sequence joins TRBV29-1 and TRBJ1-5, with 7 bases fitting TRBD1. The germline V gene has CDR1 SQVTM and CDR2 ANQGSEA. Trimming cost V 7 bases and J 6 bases; bases outside gene matches: 9. This CDR3 comprises 13 residues. This CDR3 is CSAGQGVAQPQHF. The CDR3 DNA reads TGCAGCGCAGGTCAGGGGGTTGCTCAGCCCCAGCATTTT. Together with reference TRBV29-1 and TRBJ1-5, the CDR3 gives the full variable domain: SAVISQKPSRDICQRGTSLTIQCQVDSQVTMMFWYRQQPGQSLTLIATANQGSEATYESGFVIDKFPISRPNLTFSTLTVSNMSPEDSSIYLCSAGQGVAQPQHFGDGTRLSIL.

The chain recombines TRBV7-9 with TRBJ2-7, with TRBD1 identical over 8 bases. This CDR3 spans 15 amino acids. Germline V gene sequence: CDR1 SEHNR, CDR2 FQNEAQ (reference sequence). J lost 0 bases, V lost 3 bases, and 4 bases had no gene match. CDR3 sequence reads: CASSLGTGFSYEQYF. As DNA, the CDR3 is TGTGCCAGCAGCTTGGGGACAGGATTCTCCTACGAGCAGTACTTC.

The CDR3 region is CASSLIAGGETQYF. CDR3 coding DNA: TGTGCCAGCAGCTTAATAGCAGGGGGAGAGACCCAGTACTTC. The chain has TRBV7-9 and TRBJ2-5, with 7 bases aligning to TRBD1. V lost 2 bases, J lost 4 bases, and 4 bases stayed unmatched. CDR3 length: 14 amino acids. The germline CDR1 and CDR2 sequences are SEHNR and FQNEAQ (reference sequence).

The gene calls are TRBV19 and TRBJ2-5; no reliable D call. Per the germline V gene, CDR1 is LNHDA and CDR2 is SQIVND (reference sequence). V lost 1 base and J lost 4, with 10 bases in between. The CDR3 loop spans 14 amino acids. The CDR3 DNA follows: TGTGCCAGTAGTATAGTAGCATCAGCAGAGACCCAGTACTTC. Amino acids: CASSIVASAETQYF.

A single count supports this clone. V usage is TRBV4-2 and J usage is TRBJ2-3; 9 bases agree with TRBD2. The CDR3 has 17 residues. V trimming: 0 bases; J trimming: 7 bases; junction bases outside the gene matches: 11. CDR1 is LGHNA and CDR2 is YNFKEQ in the germline V gene. Written as DNA, the CDR3 is TGTGCCAGCAGCCAAGAATTCGCTAGCGGGATATCATATACGCAGTATTTT. This translates into CASSQEFASGISYTQYF.

The genes are TRBV5-1 and TRBJ1-1, with D hard to call. The CDR3 has 15 amino acids. V was pared by 2 bases and J by 1 base, with 12 bases between. Germline V gene lookup returns CDR1 SGHRS and CDR2 YFSETQ. The CDR3 protein is CASSFQGRGNTEAFF. The CDR3 DNA sequence: TGCGCCAGCAGCTTTCAAGGGCGGGGGAACACTGAAGCTTTCTTT.

This clone was detected once. The rearrangement uses TRBV5-5 and TRBJ1-1; weak D call: TRBD1 (5 bases). The CDR3 is 18 amino acids. V was cut by 5 bases and J by 2 bases, with 25 bases left in between. Germline assignment: CDR1 SGHKS and CDR2 YYEKEE (reference sequence). Here the CDR3 reads CASSALGRRASANTEAFF. The CDR3 coding sequence is TGTGCCAGCAGTGCCCTGGGACGGAGGGCGTCCGCAAACACTGAAGCTTTCTTT.

The genes are TRBV30 and TRBJ2-1; 7 bases fit TRBD2. Losses at the gene ends were 3 bases for V and 2 bases for J; bases not matched to a gene: 10. The CDR3 extends over 16 amino acids. Germline values: CDR1 GTSNPN, CDR2 SVGIG (reference sequence). CDR3 nucleotides: TGTGCCTGGAGCTCGGGCGGGGGAGGTGCCTACAATGAGCAGTTCTTC. Translation: CAWSSGGGGAYNEQFF.

The chain couples TRBV6-5 to TRBJ2-7, with D maybe TRBD1 (6 bases). This CDR3 region has 16 residues. The V gene lost 2 bases and the J gene lost 1 base, with 15 bases spanning the gap. Germline V CDR1 and CDR2: MNHEY, SVGAGI. CDR3 loop: CASSYLGRGGSYEQYF. CDR3 bases: TGTGCCAGCAGTTACCTCGGCAGGGGTGGTTCCTACGAGCAGTACTTC.

This clone was picked up one time. The V and J genes are TRBV5-1 and TRBJ2-1; unclear D gene. In germline, CDR1 is SGHRS, CDR2 YFSETQ. The CDR3 spans 15 residues. V was trimmed by 2 bases and J by 9 bases, leaving 18 bases between them. This CDR3 is CASSFTPPVPSEQFF. The CDR3 DNA follows: TGCGCCAGCAGCTTCACCCCCCCGGTCCCATCTGAGCAGTTCTTC.

V usage is TRBV7-9 and J usage is TRBJ1-2; the D is unclear. The CDR3 is 13 residues long. Germline V lookup: CDR1 SEHNR, CDR2 FQNEAQ (reference sequence). The V gene lost 6 bases and the J gene lost 1 base, with 9 bases spanning the gap. The CDR3 DNA reads as TGTGCCAGCAGTCCCCTATATAACTATGGCTACACCTTC. Translation: CASSPLYNYGYTF.